The 2 T cell receptor beta chains in this list originate from one sample, sequenced in a study of blood T cell repertoires in COVID-19. Generated by immunoSEQ multiplex PCR, the TCRdb table keeps only in-frame clones and is missing some. Of approximately 300,000 clones detected, around four fifths appear once; the ten largest clones hold about 1.2%. Sequencing used peripheral blood. All receptors derive from a woman between 45 and 65 years old with acute or convalescent COVID-19.

The rearrangement uses TRBV12-3 or TRBV12-4 and TRBJ1-1; D ambiguous. The CDR3 extends over 12 amino acids. The germline V and J ends were trimmed by 5 bases and 3 bases, with 7 bases remaining between them. CDR3 coding DNA: TGTGCCAGCAGTCCCGGGGACACTGAAGCTTTCTTT. Translating gives CASSPGDTEAFF.

The chain couples TRBV7-3 to TRBJ2-1, with 10 nucleotides matching TRBD2. The J segment lost 5 bases and the V segment lost 4 bases, leaving 5 bases of the junction unmatched. The germline gives CDR1 SGHTA, CDR2 FQGTGA. The CDR3 is 15 residues long. CDR3 loop: CASSSTSGLNNEQFF. CDR3 in DNA: TGTGCCAGCAGCTCGACTAGCGGGCTCAACAATGAGCAGTTCTTC.